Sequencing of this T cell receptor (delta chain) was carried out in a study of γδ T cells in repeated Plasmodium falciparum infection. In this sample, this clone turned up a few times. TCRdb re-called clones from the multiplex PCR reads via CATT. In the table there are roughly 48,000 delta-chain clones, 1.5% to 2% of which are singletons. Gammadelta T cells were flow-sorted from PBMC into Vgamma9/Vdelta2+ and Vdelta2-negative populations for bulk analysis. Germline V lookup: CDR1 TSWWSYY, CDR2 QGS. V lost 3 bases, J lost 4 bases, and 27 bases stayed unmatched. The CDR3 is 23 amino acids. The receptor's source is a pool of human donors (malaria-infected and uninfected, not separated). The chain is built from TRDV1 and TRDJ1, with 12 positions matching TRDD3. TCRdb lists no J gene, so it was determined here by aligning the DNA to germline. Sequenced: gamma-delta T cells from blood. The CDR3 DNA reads TGTGCTCTTGGGGACTCTCGGCCGGCCTTCCTACTGGGGGATACTCCGTTGGTCGATAAACTCATCTTT. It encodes CALGDSRPAFLLGDTPLVDKLIF.